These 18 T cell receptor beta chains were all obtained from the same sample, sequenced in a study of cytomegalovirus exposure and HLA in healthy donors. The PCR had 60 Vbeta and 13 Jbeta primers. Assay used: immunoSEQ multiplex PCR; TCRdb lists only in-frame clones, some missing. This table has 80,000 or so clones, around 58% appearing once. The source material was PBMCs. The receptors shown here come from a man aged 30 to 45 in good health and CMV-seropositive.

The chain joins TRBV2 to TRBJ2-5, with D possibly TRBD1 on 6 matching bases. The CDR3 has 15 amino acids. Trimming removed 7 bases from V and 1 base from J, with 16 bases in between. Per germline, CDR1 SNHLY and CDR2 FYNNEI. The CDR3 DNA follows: TGTGCCAGCATTGGATCCAGGGGCACCCAAGAGACCCAGTACTTC. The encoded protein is CASIGSRGTQETQYF.

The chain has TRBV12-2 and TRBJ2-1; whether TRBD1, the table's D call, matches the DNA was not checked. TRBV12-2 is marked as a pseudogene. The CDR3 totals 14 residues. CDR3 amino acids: CASRLAGANNEQFF. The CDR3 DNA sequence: TGTGCAAGTCGCTTAGCGGGGGCCAACAATGAGCAGTTCTTC.

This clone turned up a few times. The CDR3: CASEEGGNGYTF. The CDR3 DNA reads TGTGCCAGCGAAGAGGGAGGAAATGGCTACACCTTC. The chain uses TRBV28 and TRBJ1-2; D not certain. Per the germline V gene, CDR1 is MDHEN and CDR2 is SYDVKM. The CDR3 spans 12 residues. Trimming removed 8 bases from V and 6 bases from J, with 13 bases in between.

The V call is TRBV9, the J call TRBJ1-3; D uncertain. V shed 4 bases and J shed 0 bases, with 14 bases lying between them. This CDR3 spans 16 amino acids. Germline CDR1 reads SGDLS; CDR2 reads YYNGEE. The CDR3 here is CASSPRSGYSGNTIYF. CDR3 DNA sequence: TGTGCCAGCAGCCCAAGGAGTGGGTACTCTGGAAACACCATATATTTT.

CDR3 loop: CASSSSGGAVGNEQFF. The CDR3 coding sequence is TGTGCCAGCAGCTCCTCCGGCGGGGCGGTAGGGAATGAGCAGTTCTTC. This rearrangement joins TRBV7-9 to TRBJ2-1; a possible D gene is TRBD2 (6 bases). Trimming left V 4 bases short and J 7 bases short, with 20 bases between. CDR1 SEHNR and CDR2 FQNEAQ come from the germline V gene (reference sequence). The CDR3 totals 16 residues.

CDR3 sequence (DNA): TGTGCCAGCAGTCCCGGGACAGGGACTAATGAAAAACTGTTTTTT. This gives the protein CASSPGTGTNEKLFF. The chain uses TRBV2 and TRBJ1-4; 9 nucleotides line up with TRBD1. The CDR3 runs to 15 residues. CDR1 and CDR2 from the germline V gene are SNHLY and FYNNEI. Trimming cost V 5 bases and J 2 bases; bases outside gene matches: 3.

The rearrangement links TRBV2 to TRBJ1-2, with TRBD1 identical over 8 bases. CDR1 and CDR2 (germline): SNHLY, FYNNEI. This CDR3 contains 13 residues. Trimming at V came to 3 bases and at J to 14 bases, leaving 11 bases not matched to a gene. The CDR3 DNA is TGTGCCAGCAGTGAGCTAAGTAACAGGGGGTGTACCTTC. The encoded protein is CASSELSNRGCTF.

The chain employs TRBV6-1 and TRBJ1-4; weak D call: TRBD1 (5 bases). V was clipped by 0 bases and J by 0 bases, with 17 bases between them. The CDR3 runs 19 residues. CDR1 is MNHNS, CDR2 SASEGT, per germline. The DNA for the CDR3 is TGTGCCAGCAGTGAAGCGGGGCCCCAGGTGGTGGCAACTAATGAAAAACTGTTTTTT. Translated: CASSEAGPQVVATNEKLFF.

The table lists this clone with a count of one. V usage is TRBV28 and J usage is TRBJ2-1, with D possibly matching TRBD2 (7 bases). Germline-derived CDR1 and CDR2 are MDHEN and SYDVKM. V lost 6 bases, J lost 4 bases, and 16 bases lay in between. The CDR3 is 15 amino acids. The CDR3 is CASSPGGPSYNEQFF. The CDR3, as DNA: TGTGCCAGCAGCCCGGGGGGCCCTTCTTACAATGAGCAGTTCTTC.

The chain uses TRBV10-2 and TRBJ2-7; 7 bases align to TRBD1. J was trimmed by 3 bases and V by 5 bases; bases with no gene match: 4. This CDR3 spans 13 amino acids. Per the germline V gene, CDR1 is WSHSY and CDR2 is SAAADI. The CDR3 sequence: CASSPGQRYEQYF. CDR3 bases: TGCGCCAGCAGTCCGGGACAGCGCTACGAGCAGTACTTC.

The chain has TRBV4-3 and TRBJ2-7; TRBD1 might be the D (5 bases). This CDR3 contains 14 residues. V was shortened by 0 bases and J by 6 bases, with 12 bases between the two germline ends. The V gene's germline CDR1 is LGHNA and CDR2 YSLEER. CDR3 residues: CASSQDRGSVEQYF. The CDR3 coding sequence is TGCGCCAGCAGCCAAGATAGGGGTTCCGTCGAGCAGTACTTC.

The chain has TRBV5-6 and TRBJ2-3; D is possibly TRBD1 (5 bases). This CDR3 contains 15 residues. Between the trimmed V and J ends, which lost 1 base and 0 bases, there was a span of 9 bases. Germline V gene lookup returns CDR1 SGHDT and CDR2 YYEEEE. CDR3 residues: CASSLWGSSTDTQYF. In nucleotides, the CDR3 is TGTGCCAGCAGCTTGTGGGGCTCTAGCACAGATACGCAGTATTTT.

The CDR3 is CASSAQGEGDTQYF. The CDR3 region has the DNA TGTGCCAGCAGTGCTCAGGGGGAAGGGGATACGCAGTATTTT. This chain connects TRBV6-4 to TRBJ2-3; 7 nucleotides agree with TRBD1. V trimming: 4 bases; J trimming: 6 bases; junction bases outside the gene matches: 7. The CDR3 length is 14 residues. The germline V gene has CDR1 MRHNA and CDR2 SNTAGT.

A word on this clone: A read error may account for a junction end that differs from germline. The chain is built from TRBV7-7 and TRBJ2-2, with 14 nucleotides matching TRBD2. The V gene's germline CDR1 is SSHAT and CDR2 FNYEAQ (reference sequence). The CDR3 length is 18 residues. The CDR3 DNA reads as TGTGCTAGCAGTCCTCGACTAGCGGGAGGGCCGAGGACCGGGGAGCTGTTTTTT. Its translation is CASSPRLAGGPRTGELFF.

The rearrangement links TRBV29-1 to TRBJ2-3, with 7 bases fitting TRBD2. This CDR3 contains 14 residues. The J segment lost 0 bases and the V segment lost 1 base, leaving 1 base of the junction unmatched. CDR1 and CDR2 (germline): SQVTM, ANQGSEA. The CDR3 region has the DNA TGCAGCGTTGAAGTGGGACTAAGCACAGATACGCAGTATTTT. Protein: CSVEVGLSTDTQYF.

The CDR3 DNA reads as TGTGCCAGCAGTCCCGGACTAGCGGGAGTCGAGCAGTACTTC. It codes for CASSPGLAGVEQYF. V is TRBV27 and J is TRBJ2-7, with TRBD2 matching over 13 bases. The germline V gene has CDR1 MNHEY and CDR2 SMNVEV (reference sequence). J gave up 6 bases and V 5 bases, and 4 bases lay outside the gene matches. The CDR3 length is 14 residues.

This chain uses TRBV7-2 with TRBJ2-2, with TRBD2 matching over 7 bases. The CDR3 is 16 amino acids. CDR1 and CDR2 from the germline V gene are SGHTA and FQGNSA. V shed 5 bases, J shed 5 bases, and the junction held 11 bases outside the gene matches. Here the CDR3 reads CASSPPAGVVTGELFF. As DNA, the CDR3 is TGTGCCAGCAGCCCCCCGGCGGGAGTCGTAACCGGGGAGCTGTTTTTT.

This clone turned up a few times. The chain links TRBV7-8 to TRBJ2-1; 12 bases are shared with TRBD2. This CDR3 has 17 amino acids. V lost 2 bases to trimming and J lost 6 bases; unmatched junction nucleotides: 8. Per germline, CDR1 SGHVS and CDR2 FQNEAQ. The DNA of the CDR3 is TGTGCCAGCAGCTTATATCCCAGGACTAGCGGGACCAATGAGCAGTTCTTC. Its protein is CASSLYPRTSGTNEQFF. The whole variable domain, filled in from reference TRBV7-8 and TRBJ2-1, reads GAGVSQSPRYKVAKRGQDVALRCDPISGHVSLFWYQQALGQGPEFLTYFQNEAQLDKSGLPSDRFFAERPEGSVSTLKIQRTQQEDSAVYLCASSLYPRTSGTNEQFFGPGTRLTVL.